These 13 T cell receptor beta chains share one sample of origin, sequenced in a study of OX40 agonist ivuxolimab in advanced cancers. Here immunoSEQ multiplex PCR was the method, and the copy in TCRdb shows in-frame clones only, minus some. This table holds tens of thousands of clones, about 80% found once. The source was CD4+ or CD8+ T cells sorted from blood, collected in a trial of the OX40 agonist ivuxolimab. The receptor source for this set is an adult with an advanced solid tumor such as melanoma, head and neck, liver or kidney cancer.

The chain couples TRBV2 to TRBJ1-6; unclear D gene. Trimming took off 6 bases at V and 5 bases at J, with 14 bases between the two ends. The CDR3 is made up of 15 amino acids. Germline loops: CDR1 SNHLY, CDR2 FYNNEI. The CDR3, as DNA: TGTGCCAGCAGGGACGGCGGGCCAGATAATTCACCCCTCCACTTT. This gives the protein CASRDGGPDNSPLHF.

V and J are TRBV28 and TRBJ2-5; D might be TRBD2 (5 bases). V lost 8 bases to trimming and J lost 8 bases, with 12 bases between them. The CDR3 is made up of 11 amino acids. CDR1 is MDHEN, CDR2 SYDVKM, per germline. CDR3 nucleotides: TGTGCCAGCGGGGATGGGAGAACCCAGTACTTC. This codes for CASGDGRTQYF.

The rearrangement links TRBV18 to TRBJ2-7; D is unresolved. Germline V gene lookup returns CDR1 KGHSH and CDR2 LQKENI. CDR3 length: 13 residues. The V end lost 3 bases, the J end lost 6 bases, and 12 bases lay between the germline ends. The CDR3 protein is CASSPSVESEQYF. CDR3 bases: TGTGCCAGCTCACCCTCAGTGGAGAGCGAGCAGTACTTC.

The chain combines TRBV19 with TRBJ1-2; 8 bases fit TRBD1. CDR1 and CDR2 from the germline V gene are LNHDA and SQIVND (reference sequence). The CDR3 totals 15 residues. Germline trimming cut 5 bases from V and 4 bases from J; bases unmatched to any gene: 9. CDR3 sequence: CASSPRTGFSYGYTF. The CDR3, as DNA: TGTGCCAGTAGTCCAAGGACAGGGTTCAGCTATGGCTACACCTTC.

V gene TRBV19 combines with J gene TRBJ2-3, with 8 bases aligning to TRBD2. The CDR3 extends over 17 amino acids. Germline V gene sequence: CDR1 LNHDA, CDR2 SQIVND (reference sequence). V was pared by 5 bases and J by 2 bases, with 12 bases of the junction left unmatched. The chain's CDR3 is CASSSPRREASTDTQYF. The CDR3 DNA sequence: TGTGCCAGTAGTTCCCCCCGGCGGGAGGCGTCCACAGATACGCAGTATTTT.

The chain recombines TRBV4-1 with TRBJ2-3; D unclear. The CDR3 sequence is 14 residues long. Deletions cut 3 bases from V and 2 bases from J, with 9 bases between. Germline V gene sequence: CDR1 MGHRA, CDR2 YSYEKL. As DNA, the CDR3 is TGCGCCAGCAGCCATCCCGATTTCACAGATACGCAGTATTTT. This sequence encodes CASSHPDFTDTQYF.

This clone was recorded only once. The chain has TRBV6-1 and TRBJ2-4; possible D gene TRBD1, 7 bases. CDR1 and CDR2 from the germline V gene are MNHNS and SASEGT. V was trimmed by 3 bases and J by 7 bases, leaving 13 bases between them. This CDR3 contains 14 residues. This CDR3 reads CASSDDRAGNIQYF. CDR3 coding DNA: TGTGCCAGCAGTGACGACAGGGCGGGGAACATTCAGTACTTC.

J is TRBJ2-2 and V is TRBV5-6, with D perhaps matching TRBD2 (6 bases). This CDR3 spans 16 amino acids. Trimming left V 3 bases short and J 1 base short, with 13 bases between. Germline V lookup: CDR1 SGHDT, CDR2 YYEEEE. For the CDR3, the DNA is TGTGCCAGCAGCTCCTACGGGAGAAAGAACACCGGGGAGCTGTTTTTT. Translated, it gives CASSSYGRKNTGELFF.

The chain combines TRBV2 with TRBJ1-1, with D possibly matching TRBD1 (5 bases). Trimming pared 7 bases from V and 4 bases from J, leaving 19 bases between. The CDR3 extends over 15 amino acids. CDR1 is SNHLY and CDR2 is FYNNEI in the germline V gene. The CDR3 sequence: CASNQDRWGSTEAFF. In nucleotides, the CDR3 is TGTGCCAGCAACCAAGACAGATGGGGTAGCACTGAAGCTTTCTTT.

The sample holds one count of this clone. V and J are TRBV2 and TRBJ2-3, with TRBD2 matching over 11 bases. V was clipped by 7 bases and J by 6 bases; unmatched bases: 6. The CDR3 covers 14 residues. Germline assignment: CDR1 SNHLY and CDR2 FYNNEI. Here the CDR3 DNA reads TGTGCCAGCATAGAACTAGCGGGAGCCGATACGCAGTATTTT. Its translation is CASIELAGADTQYF.

This rearrangement joins TRBV7-9 to TRBJ1-2; 7 nucleotides match TRBD1. CDR1 is SEHNR and CDR2 is FQNEAQ in the germline V gene (reference sequence). The CDR3 contains 13 residues. V shed 2 bases and J 6 bases; nucleotides not matched to a gene: 3. The CDR3, as DNA: TGTGCCAGCAGCTTATCCGACAGGGATGGCTACACCTTC. The encoded protein is CASSLSDRDGYTF.

The gene calls are TRBV6-6 and TRBJ1-3; a weak D match, TRBD1 (6 bases). The CDR3 runs to 14 residues. Germline V gene sequence: CDR1 MNHNY, CDR2 SVGAGI (reference sequence). V dropped 6 bases and J dropped 0 bases, with 9 bases sitting between them. CDR3 coding DNA: TGTGCCAGCAGCGAGACAGGCTCTGGAAACACCATATATTTT. It specifies CASSETGSGNTIYF.

The J gene is TRBJ2-7, the V gene TRBV6-5; D unclear. Germline CDR1 MNHEY, CDR2 SVGAGI. There are 13 residues in the CDR3. The V end was cut by 2 bases, the J end by 4 bases, with 9 bases between. This chain's CDR3 is CASSYLAGYEQYV. The CDR3 bases are TGTGCCAGCAGTTACCTCGCCGGGTACGAGCAGTACGTC.